These 11 T cell receptor beta chains were all obtained from the same sample, sequenced in a study of post-analysis software for immune sequencing data. General observations from the study: In patients, four to six TRBV segments were more frequent than in controls, with TRBV5-6, TRBV5-1 and TRBV20-1 among them.

No antigen is known for these receptors. The library was made from cDNA and included unique molecular identifiers. MiXCR, applied by TCRdb to the PCR reads, yields one record per CDR3 protein. The table has 170,000 or so distinct CDR3 sequences, approximately 30% seen once; the top ten hold less than 1.6%. Sequenced material: blood. All receptors come from a girl aged 5-17 years with multiple sclerosis.

This clonotype was observed a few times. The rearrangement uses TRBV7-6 and TRBJ1-2; D is possibly TRBD1 (5 bases). The CDR3 has 15 residues. In germline, CDR1 is SGHVS, CDR2 FNYEAQ. The ends were cut back, 5 bases at V and 8 bases at J, with 21 bases in the middle. CDR3 nucleotide sequence: TGTGCCAGCAGCCCGTATGTAGGGGACGCCGGCGGCTACACCTTC. Protein: CASSPYVGDAGGYTF.

The chain is built from TRBV12-3 or TRBV12-4 and TRBJ2-1, with D perhaps being TRBD1 or TRBD2 (6 bases each). The CDR3 spans 15 residues. Trimming shortened V by 5 bases and J by 4 bases, and 15 bases separated the two germline ends. The CDR3 region is CASSGGGLHYNEQFF. DNA of the CDR3: TGTGCCAGCAGTGGAGGGGGACTGCATTACAATGAGCAGTTCTTC.

A single count supports this clonotype. A much larger clone lies a single base off, so this may be a read error. The V and J genes are TRBV29-1 and TRBJ2-1, with D perhaps matching TRBD2 (6 bases). The CDR3 runs to 13 residues. Germline CDR1 reads SQVTM; CDR2 reads ANQGSEA. V lost 7 bases and J 11 bases, leaving 21 bases between the germline ends. The CDR3 here is CSDGGVETDKQFF. CDR3 bases: TGCAGCGACGGGGGTGTGGAAACCGATAAGCAGTTCTTC.

The table lists this clonotype with a few counts. This chain uses TRBV28 with TRBJ2-1; TRBD2 aligns across 13 bases. Looked up from germline, CDR1 is MDHEN and CDR2 is SYDVKM. V was pared by 5 bases and J by 6 bases, with 7 bases of the junction left unmatched. There are 16 residues in the CDR3. CDR3: CASSTSTSGRSNEQFF. For the CDR3, the DNA is TGTGCCAGCAGTACATCGACTAGCGGGAGGTCCAATGAGCAGTTCTTC.

The chain is built from TRBV5-1 and TRBJ2-1, with no clear D. This CDR3 region has 13 residues. Germline lookup yields CDR1 SGHRS and CDR2 YFSETQ. Trimming took off 4 bases at V and 5 bases at J, with 10 bases between the two ends. The CDR3 nucleotides are TGCGCCAGCAGCCCTTGGGTGAACAATGAGCAGTTCTTC. Encoded protein: CASSPWVNNEQFF.

Remarks on this clonotype: Its ends do not fully match the called genes, so a read error is possible. This chain connects TRBV7-9 to TRBJ2-7; D tentatively reads TRBD1 or TRBD2 (5 bases each). The CDR3 has 15 residues. Looked up from germline, CDR1 is SEHNR and CDR2 is FQNEAQ (reference sequence). DNA of the CDR3: TGTGCCAGCAGCTTAGATTGGGGGAGCTCCCACGAGCAGTACTTC. It translates to CASSLDWGSSHEQYF.

In its sample, this clonotype was seen a few times. CDR3 bases: TGCGCCAGCAGCCGTCAGGGGGGGACGGGTTACAATGAGCAGTTCTTC. It translates to CASSRQGGTGYNEQFF. V usage is TRBV5-1 and J usage is TRBJ2-1, with D possibly called TRBD1 or TRBD2 (7 bases each). V was pared by 4 bases and J by 4 bases, with 18 bases between. Germline V gene lookup returns CDR1 SGHRS and CDR2 YFSETQ. The CDR3 is 16 amino acids.

This clonotype appeared many times. The J gene is TRBJ1-2, the V gene TRBV7-2; D possibly corresponds to TRBD1 (5 bases). Germline-derived CDR1 and CDR2 are SGHTA and FQGNSA. This CDR3 is built from 11 residues. V lost 2 bases and J 8 bases, leaving 6 bases between the germline ends. The chain's CDR3 is CASSLRGGYTF. CDR3 in DNA: TGTGCCAGCAGCTTAAGGGGAGGCTACACCTTC.

This clonotype came up many times. The chain carries TRBV9 and TRBJ2-4; D unclear. Germline CDR1 is SGDLS and CDR2 is YYNGEE. Trimming stripped 0 bases from V and 5 bases from J, with 9 bases between. This CDR3 is built from 14 residues. CDR3 region: CASSVEEAENIQYF. CDR3 DNA sequence: TGTGCCAGCAGCGTAGAAGAGGCAGAAAACATTCAGTACTTC.

This clonotype was detected ten times or more. This chain uses TRBV15 with TRBJ2-1, with TRBD2 as a possible D gene (5 bases). CDR1 and CDR2 (germline): LNHNV, YYDKDF (reference sequence). The CDR3 covers 13 residues. Trimming took off 2 bases at V and 10 bases at J, with 12 bases between the two ends. The CDR3 region has the DNA TGTGCCACCAGCAGACGGGAAGAACGGGAGCAGTTCTTC. The encoded protein is CATSRREEREQFF.

Turning to this clonotype: A clone one base away is much larger, so this may be a read error. The chain combines TRBV3-1 with TRBJ1-5; D is undetermined. Trimming pared 0 bases from V and 1 base from J, leaving 7 bases between. The germline V gene encodes CDR1 LGHDT and CDR2 YNNKEL (reference sequence). This CDR3 is built from 15 residues. CDR3 DNA sequence: TGTGCCAGCAGCCAAGACATAGTCAGCAATCAGCCCCAGCATTTT. Translation gives CASSQDIVSNQPQHF. Combining the CDR3 with reference TRBV3-1 and TRBJ1-5 gives the whole variable domain DTAVSQTPKYLVTQMGNDKSIKCEQNLGHDTMYWYKQDSKKFLKIMFSYNNKELIINETVPNRFSPKSPDKAHLNLHINSLELGDSAVYFCASSQDIVSNQPQHFGDGTRLSIL.